What follows are 16 T cell receptor beta chains derived from one specimen sequenced in a study of CD8 T cells in Susac syndrome. After extraction with the RNeasy kit, roughly 0.45 to 1 ug of the RNA was reverse transcribed using random hexamers. TCRdb re-called the immunoSEQ multiplex PCR reads with MiXCR, one entry per CDR3 protein. Of more than 95,000 distinct CDR3 sequences in the sample, approximately 93% were seen once. The source material was CD4+ T cells from PBMCs. The source of these receptors is a human donor with multiple sclerosis.

The chain couples TRBV7-9 to TRBJ2-3, with 9 bases lining up with TRBD2. Unmatched junction bases numbered 7, after V lost 3 bases and J lost 0 bases. The CDR3 length is 17 residues. Germline V gene data show CDR1 as SEHNR and CDR2 as FQNEAQ (reference sequence). CDR3 in DNA: TGTGCCAGCAGCTTCGCCGGGACTAGCTCCAGCACAGATACGCAGTATTTT. Translating gives CASSFAGTSSSTDTQYF. The full variable domain, rest sourced from reference TRBV7-9 and TRBJ2-3, is DTGVSQNPRHKITKRGQNVTFRCDPISEHNRLYWYRQTLGQGPEFLTYFQNEAQLEKSRLLSDRFSAERPKGSFSTLEIQRTEQGDSAMYLCASSFAGTSSSTDTQYFGPGTRLTVL.

The chain uses TRBV6-6 and TRBJ1-6; D unresolved. The CDR3 runs 14 residues. The germline V gene encodes CDR1 MNHNY and CDR2 SVGAGI (reference sequence). Trimming cost V 0 bases and J 6 bases, with 6 bases left between them. DNA of the CDR3: TGTGCCAGCAGTTACTCGGTAGTTAATTCACCCCTCCACTTT. Encoded protein: CASSYSVVNSPLHF.

CDR3 in DNA: TGTGCCAGCAGTTCTCCTCGGGACAGGGGATCTCCTAACTATGGCTACACCTTC. This gives the protein CASSSPRDRGSPNYGYTF. The V gene is TRBV28, the J gene TRBJ1-2, with 10 bases identical to TRBD1. Germline assignment: CDR1 MDHEN and CDR2 SYDVKM. The CDR3 loop spans 18 amino acids. J gave up 0 bases and V 4 bases, and 11 bases lay outside the gene matches.

The chain employs TRBV12-3 or TRBV12-4 and TRBJ1-2; no reliable D call. The CDR3 extends over 14 amino acids. Deletions cut 3 bases from V and 4 bases from J, with 12 bases between. The CDR3: CASSFPGLGYGYTF. The CDR3 region has the DNA TGTGCCAGCAGTTTCCCGGGGTTGGGCTATGGCTACACCTTC.

The CDR3 DNA follows: TGTGCCTGGAGGAACAGGGGATCGGCTGAAGCTTTCTTT. Its translation is CAWRNRGSAEAFF. J is TRBJ1-1 and V is TRBV30, with 7 bases that match TRBD1. The germline V gene has CDR1 GTSNPN and CDR2 SVGIG (reference sequence). This CDR3 has 13 amino acids. V lost 3 bases and J lost 6; bases outside the gene matches: 7.

This clonotype showed up just a few times. The chain joins TRBV4-2 to TRBJ2-1; 10 bases agree with TRBD2. The germline V gene has CDR1 LGHNA and CDR2 YNFKEQ. This CDR3 has 16 amino acids. Trimming cost V 1 base and J 10 bases; bases outside gene matches: 10. The CDR3 bases are TGTGCCAGCAGCCAAGCCATCCTAGCGGGGGAAGAAGAGCAGTTCTTC. Its translation: CASSQAILAGEEEQFF.

V gene TRBV4-3 combines with J gene TRBJ2-5; TRBD2 agrees at 8 bases. This CDR3 spans 20 amino acids. Germline CDR1 is LGHNA and CDR2 is YSLEER. The junction had 16 bases not matched to a gene; V was cut back by 0 bases and J by 1 base. The CDR3, as DNA: TGCGCCAGCAGCCAAGAGTGGGGGCGACGGGGGGGCACGGTCCAAGAGACCCAGTACTTC. It is translated as CASSQEWGRRGGTVQETQYF.

The CDR3 is CASSPMGHEQYF. CDR3 DNA sequence: TGTGCCAGCAGCCCAATGGGCCACGAGCAGTACTTC. J is TRBJ2-7 and V is TRBV12-3 or TRBV12-4, with D uncertain. The CDR3 runs 12 residues. V lost 6 bases and J lost 5, with 11 bases in between.

The chain carries TRBV3-1 and TRBJ2-1; D may be TRBD1 (6 bases). Germline V gene data show CDR1 as LGHDT and CDR2 as YNNKEL (reference sequence). Trimming pared 4 bases from V and 3 bases from J, leaving 13 bases between. This CDR3 comprises 15 residues. The CDR3: CASSPGTSGYNEQFF. DNA for the CDR3: TGTGCCAGCAGCCCCGGGACATCGGGCTACAATGAGCAGTTCTTC.

In this sample, this clonotype turned up once. CDR3 DNA sequence: TGTGCCAGCAGCCAATCGGGGTCGAGGGGACCTATGAACACTGAAGCTTTCTTT. Amino acids: CASSQSGSRGPMNTEAFF. The chain recombines TRBV16 with TRBJ1-1, with D possibly being TRBD1 (5 bases). Germline-derived CDR1 and CDR2 are KGHSY and FQNENV. The CDR3 runs to 18 residues. Trimming shortened V by 0 bases and J by 0 bases, and 17 bases separated the two germline ends.

The V and J genes are TRBV20-1 and TRBJ1-4; D call uncertain. Trimming removed 3 bases at V and 2 bases at J, with 16 bases between. The CDR3 is 16 residues long. Germline-derived CDR1 and CDR2 are DFQATT and SNEGSKA (reference sequence). CDR3 sequence reads: CSASSRTWSTNEKLFF. In DNA form, the CDR3 reads TGCAGTGCTAGCTCCAGAACCTGGTCCACTAATGAAAAACTGTTTTTT.

The rearrangement links TRBV7-2 to TRBJ1-6; perhaps TRBD1 as D (5 bases). The CDR3 contains 15 residues. V was pared by 6 bases and J by 9 bases, with 18 bases between. CDR1 is SGHTA, CDR2 FQGNSA, per germline. CDR3 region: CASSPNGGRASPLHF. The CDR3, as DNA: TGTGCCAGCAGTCCCAACGGGGGTCGGGCTTCACCCCTCCACTTT. Combining the CDR3 with reference TRBV7-2 and TRBJ1-6 gives the whole variable domain GAGVSQSPSNKVTEKGKDVELRCDPISGHTALYWYRQSLGQGLEFLIYFQGNSAPDKSGLPSDRFSAERTGGSVSTLTIQRTQQEDSAVYLCASSPNGGRASPLHFGNGTRLTVT.

The CDR3 loop is CASSYKRTGGSWDTEAFF. In DNA, the CDR3 is TGTGCCAGCAGTTACAAGCGAACAGGGGGCTCTTGGGACACTGAAGCTTTCTTT. The rearrangement links TRBV6-2 or TRBV6-3 to TRBJ1-1; 9 nucleotides align to TRBD1. Germline trimming cut 2 bases from V and 3 bases from J; bases unmatched to any gene: 13. The germline gives CDR1 MNHEY, CDR2 SVGEGT. This CDR3 has 18 amino acids.

The rearrangement uses TRBV2 and TRBJ2-1; D remains ambiguous. The CDR3 totals 14 residues. The germline V gene encodes CDR1 SNHLY and CDR2 FYNNEI. Trimming left V 4 bases short and J 0 bases short, with 7 bases between. The CDR3 sequence: CASSGSSSYNEQFF. The CDR3, as DNA: TGTGCCAGCAGTGGCTCGAGCTCCTACAATGAGCAGTTCTTC.

The gene calls are TRBV30 and TRBJ1-1; no reliable D call. Trimming removed 4 bases from V and 4 bases from J, with 13 bases in between. The CDR3 consists of 13 residues. Germline values: CDR1 GTSNPN, CDR2 SVGIG (reference sequence). CDR3: CAWTTARGTEAFF. The CDR3 DNA sequence: TGTGCCTGGACCACAGCCCGGGGCACTGAAGCTTTCTTT.

The chain couples TRBV5-4 to TRBJ2-2; TRBD2 matches 7 bases. CDR3 length: 16 amino acids. Germline CDR1 reads SGHNT; CDR2 reads YYREEE (reference sequence). The junction had 10 bases not matched to a gene; V was cut back by 4 bases and J by 4 bases. CDR3 protein: CASSLPGRGFTGELFF. The CDR3, as DNA: TGTGCCAGCAGCCTTCCTGGGCGGGGGTTCACCGGGGAGCTGTTTTTT.